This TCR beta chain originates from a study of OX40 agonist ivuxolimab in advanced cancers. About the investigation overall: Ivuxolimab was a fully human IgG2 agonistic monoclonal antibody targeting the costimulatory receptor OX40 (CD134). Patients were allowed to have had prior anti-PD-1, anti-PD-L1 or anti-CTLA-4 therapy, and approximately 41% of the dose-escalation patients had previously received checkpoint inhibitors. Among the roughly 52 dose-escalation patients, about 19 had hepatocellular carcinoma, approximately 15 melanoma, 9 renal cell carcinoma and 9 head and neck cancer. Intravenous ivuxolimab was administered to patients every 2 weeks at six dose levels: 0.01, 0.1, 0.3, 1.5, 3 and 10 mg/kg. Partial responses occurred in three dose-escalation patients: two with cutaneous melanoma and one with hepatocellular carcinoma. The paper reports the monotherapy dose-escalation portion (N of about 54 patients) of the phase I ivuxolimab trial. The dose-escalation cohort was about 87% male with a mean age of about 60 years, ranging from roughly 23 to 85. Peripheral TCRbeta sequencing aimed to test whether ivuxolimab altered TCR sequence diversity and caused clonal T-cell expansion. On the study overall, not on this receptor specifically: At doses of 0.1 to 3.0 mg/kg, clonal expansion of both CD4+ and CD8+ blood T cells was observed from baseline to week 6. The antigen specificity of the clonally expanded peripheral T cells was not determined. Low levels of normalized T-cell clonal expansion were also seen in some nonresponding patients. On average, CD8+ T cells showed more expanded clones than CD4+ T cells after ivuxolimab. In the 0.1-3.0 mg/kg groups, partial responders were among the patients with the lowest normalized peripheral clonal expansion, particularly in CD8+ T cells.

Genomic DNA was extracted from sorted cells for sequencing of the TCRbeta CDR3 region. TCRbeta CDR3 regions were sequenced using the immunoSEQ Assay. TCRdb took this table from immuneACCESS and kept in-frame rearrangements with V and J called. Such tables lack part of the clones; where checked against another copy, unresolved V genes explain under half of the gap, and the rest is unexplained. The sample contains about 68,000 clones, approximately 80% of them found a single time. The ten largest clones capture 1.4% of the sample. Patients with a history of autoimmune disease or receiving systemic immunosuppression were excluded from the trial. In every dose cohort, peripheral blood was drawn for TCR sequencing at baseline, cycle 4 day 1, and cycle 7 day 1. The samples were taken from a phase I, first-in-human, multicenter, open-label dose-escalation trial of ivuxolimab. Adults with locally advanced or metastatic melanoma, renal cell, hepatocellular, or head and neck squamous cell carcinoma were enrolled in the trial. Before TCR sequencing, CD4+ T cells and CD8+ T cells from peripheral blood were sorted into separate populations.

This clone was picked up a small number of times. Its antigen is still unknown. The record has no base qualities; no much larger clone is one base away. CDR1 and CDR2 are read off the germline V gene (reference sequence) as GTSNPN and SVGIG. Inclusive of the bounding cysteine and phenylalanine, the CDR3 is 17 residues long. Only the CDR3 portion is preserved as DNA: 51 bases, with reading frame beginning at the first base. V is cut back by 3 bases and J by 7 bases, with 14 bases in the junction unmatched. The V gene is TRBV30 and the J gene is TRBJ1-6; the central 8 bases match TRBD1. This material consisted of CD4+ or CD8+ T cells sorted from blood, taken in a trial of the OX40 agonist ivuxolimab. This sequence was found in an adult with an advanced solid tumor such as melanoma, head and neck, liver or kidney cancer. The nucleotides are TGTGCCTGGAGAGTGGCCTTCAGGGGGCAGGGGAATTCACCCCTCCACTTT. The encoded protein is CAWRVAFRGQGNSPLHF.